The TCR beta chain described here comes from a study of CD8 T cells in ankylosing spondylitis. Study results and limitations: For ankylosing spondylitis blood, a TCR beta motif of several highly homologous variants appeared characteristic.

This clonotype was seen many times. Its antigen is still unknown. TCRdb reanalysed the 5' RACE reads using MiXCR and keeps one entry per CDR3 protein. The sample has about 460,000 distinct CDR3 sequences; about 5.4% are singletons. Germline V CDR1 and CDR2: SGHRS, YFSETQ. Trimming shortened V by 4 bases and J by 6 bases, and 9 bases separated the two germline ends. This CDR3 spans 12 amino acids. Sample: blood, either unsorted or a sorted T cell fraction (not recorded which). The chain has TRBV5-1 and TRBJ2-3; D may be TRBD2 (6 bases). The TCR originated in a male donor with ankylosing spondylitis. CDR3 bases: TGCGCCAGCAGCCCGGGAGAGGATACGCAGTATTTT. It is translated as CASSPGEDTQYF.